A single sample is the source of the 30 T cell receptor beta chains below, sequenced in a study of human T cells and chemical hapten exposure. TCRdb passed the RACE reads through MiXCR, listing each CDR3 protein once. The sample carries under 55,000 distinct CDR3 sequences, 8% to 10% recorded once. The time point here: patch test 3, about 24 weeks after DPC sensitization. Indicated treatment: therapeutic diphenylcyclopropenone sensitization with weekly scalp DPC. This sample comprised whole blood, obtained in connection with sensitization to the hapten diphenylcyclopropenone (DPC). The source is a woman aged 35 to 49 with alopecia areata. Some clones in this sample may be carry-over from other donors' samples.

This clonotype was seen a handful of times. The CDR3 region is CASSRRDRNQETQYF. CDR3 DNA: TGTGCCAGCAGCCGACGGGACAGAAACCAAGAGACCCAGTACTTC. The chain carries TRBV7-2 and TRBJ2-5; TRBD1 aligns across 7 bases. V was clipped by 5 bases and J by 0 bases; unmatched bases: 6. Germline V gene data show CDR1 as SGHTA and CDR2 as FQGNSA. The CDR3 runs to 15 residues.

In regard to this clonotype: Given a much more abundant clone one base away, this may be a read error. This rearrangement joins TRBV7-9 to TRBJ1-1; D may be TRBD1 (5 bases). This CDR3 region has 14 residues. CDR1 is SEHNR, CDR2 FQNEAQ, per germline (reference sequence). CDR3 DNA: TGTGCCAGCAGCCCACGAGGGGTGGTGACTGAAACTTTCTTT. It codes for CASSPRGVVTETFF. Full variable domain (outside the CDR3, taken from reference TRBV7-9 and TRBJ1-1): DTGVSQNPRHKITKRGQNVTFRCDPISEHNRLYWYRQTLGQGPEFLTYFQNEAQLEKSRLLSDRFSAERPKGSFSTLEIQRTEQGDSAMYLCASSPRGVVTETFFGQGTRLTVV.

J is TRBJ2-5 and V is TRBV6-4; D may correspond to TRBD1 or TRBD2 (5 bases each). CDR1 MRHNA and CDR2 SNTAGT come from the germline V gene. V was clipped by 4 bases and J by 5 bases, with 17 bases between them. This CDR3 has 15 amino acids. CDR3 in DNA: TGTGCCAGCAGTGCCCGGGGACCTCCGCTGGAGACCCAGTACTTC. Protein product: CASSARGPPLETQYF.

This clonotype was counted at least ten times. The chain combines TRBV29-1 with TRBJ1-2, with 7 nucleotides matching TRBD1. This CDR3 is built from 13 residues. Germline V gives CDR1 SQVTM, CDR2 ANQGSEA. The V segment lost 4 bases and the J segment 8 bases; nucleotides outside the gene matches: 10. CDR3 region: CSVANNRGTGYTF. CDR3 in DNA: TGCAGCGTTGCGAATAACAGGGGTACAGGCTACACCTTC.

This clonotype appeared many times. The V gene is TRBV18, the J gene TRBJ2-5; D is unclear. V gave up 0 bases and J gave up 5 bases, with 7 bases separating them. This CDR3 spans 13 amino acids. The germline V gene encodes CDR1 KGHSH and CDR2 LQKENI. The CDR3 loop reads CASSPPVLETQYF. The CDR3 bases are TGTGCCAGCTCACCACCAGTTCTGGAGACCCAGTACTTC.

This clonotype was seen a handful of times. The chain has TRBV20-1 and TRBJ2-3; D is ambiguous. V gave up 5 bases and J gave up 2 bases, with 5 bases separating them. CDR1 DFQATT and CDR2 SNEGSKA come from the germline V gene (reference sequence). CDR3 length: 11 residues. CDR3 bases: TGCAGTGCTTCAAACACAGATACGCAGTATTTT. Protein product: CSASNTDTQYF.

CDR3 loop: CASSLAVAGAYTDTQYF. The CDR3 bases are TGTGCCAGCAGCTTAGCGGTAGCGGGGGCGTACACAGATACGCAGTATTTT. The chain employs TRBV7-2 and TRBJ2-3; 9 bases map to TRBD2. Trimming cost V 0 bases and J 2 bases; bases outside gene matches: 6. Germline CDR1 and CDR2: SGHTA and FQGNSA. CDR3 size: 17 residues. Complete variable domain (other parts from reference TRBV7-2 and TRBJ2-3): GAGVSQSPSNKVTEKGKDVELRCDPISGHTALYWYRQSLGQGLEFLIYFQGNSAPDKSGLPSDRFSAERTGGSVSTLTIQRTQQEDSAVYLCASSLAVAGAYTDTQYFGPGTRLTVL.

This clonotype was seen many times. The chain uses TRBV6-2 or TRBV6-3 and TRBJ1-5; D gene ambiguous. The germline gives CDR1 MNHEY, CDR2 SVGEGT. This CDR3 contains 14 residues. The V gene lost 0 bases and the J gene lost 4 bases, with 7 bases spanning the gap. CDR3 nucleotide sequence: TGTGCCAGCAGTTACTCTCCAGAGAATCAGCCCCAGCATTTT. This translates into CASSYSPENQPQHF.

This clonotype was counted ten times or more. The CDR3 spells CSVEPGHKDYGYTF. The DNA for the CDR3 is TGCAGCGTTGAACCGGGACACAAGGACTATGGCTACACCTTC. This chain joins TRBV29-1 and TRBJ1-2; D might be TRBD1 (6 bases). Trimming took 2 bases from V and 3 from J, leaving 13 bases between them. The CDR3 is 14 amino acids. CDR1 SQVTM and CDR2 ANQGSEA come from the germline V gene.

This clonotype showed up just a few times. The chain links TRBV12-3 or TRBV12-4 to TRBJ2-7; 12 nucleotides match TRBD2. The J segment lost 4 bases and the V segment lost 5 bases, leaving 12 bases of the junction unmatched. The CDR3 runs to 17 residues. CDR3 protein: CASSGLAGPLTSYEQYF. CDR3 DNA sequence: TGTGCCAGCAGTGGACTAGCGGGGCCACTAACCTCATACGAGCAGTACTTC.

This clonotype appeared many times. The chain uses TRBV20-1 and TRBJ1-1; tentatively, D is TRBD1 (5 bases). Germline CDR1 and CDR2: DFQATT and SNEGSKA (reference sequence). The CDR3 contains 13 residues. V was pared by 5 bases and J by 5 bases, with 15 bases between. The CDR3 reads CSAPPPGRTEAFF. Here the CDR3 DNA reads TGCAGTGCTCCACCGCCGGGACGGACTGAAGCTTTCTTT.

The chain combines TRBV4-1 with TRBJ2-4; D is undetermined. V was cut by 4 bases and J by 0 bases, with 10 bases left in between. The CDR3 contains 15 residues. Germline CDR1 MGHRA, CDR2 YSYEKL. The CDR3 protein is CASSPTGVAKNIQYF. In DNA, the CDR3 is TGCGCCAGCAGCCCGACTGGGGTAGCCAAAAACATTCAGTACTTC.

V is TRBV9 and J is TRBJ2-7; D is unresolved. The V gene lost 3 bases and the J gene lost 4 bases, with 11 bases spanning the gap. Per the germline V gene, CDR1 is SGDLS and CDR2 is YYNGEE. The CDR3 runs to 13 residues. CDR3 sequence: CASSGDLGYEQYF. The CDR3, as DNA: TGTGCCAGCAGCGGGGATCTTGGGTACGAGCAGTACTTC.

V is TRBV7-6 and J is TRBJ2-5, with D uncertain. The CDR3 is 14 amino acids. CDR1 and CDR2 from the germline V gene are SGHVS and FNYEAQ. V lost 4 bases and J 5 bases, leaving 14 bases between the germline ends. As DNA, the CDR3 is TGTGCCAGCAGCTCAGCCCTACCCCCGGAGACCCAGTACTTC. This translates into CASSSALPPETQYF. Filled out from reference TRBV7-6 and TRBJ2-5, the complete variable domain reads GAGVSQSPRYKVTKRGQDVALRCDPISGHVSLYWYRQALGQGPEFLTYFNYEAQQDKSGLPNDRFSAERPEGSISTLTIQRTEQRDSAMYRCASSSALPPETQYFGPGTRLLVL.

This clonotype has just a few counts. The CDR3 sequence is CASSQDLSLQLFF. The CDR3 DNA follows: TGTGCCAGCAGCCAAGATCTCTCTCTTCAGCTGTTTTTT. The V and J genes are TRBV4-2 and TRBJ2-2; D not resolved. Germline CDR1 is LGHNA and CDR2 is YNFKEQ. V lost 0 bases, J lost 12 bases, and 11 bases lay in between. The CDR3 extends over 13 amino acids.

This clonotype was counted at least ten times. This chain links TRBV20-1 with TRBJ2-1, with 8 positions matching TRBD2. This CDR3 contains 13 residues. Losses at the gene ends were 5 bases for V and 10 bases for J; bases not matched to a gene: 10. Per germline, CDR1 DFQATT and CDR2 SNEGSKA (reference sequence). For the CDR3, the DNA is TGCAGTGCTCCGCGGGGGGAAATAACGGAGCAGTTCTTC. As protein: CSAPRGEITEQFF.

The rearrangement uses TRBV5-1 and TRBJ1-2; 7 nucleotides line up with TRBD1. Germline V CDR1 and CDR2: SGHRS, YFSETQ. J lost 3 bases, V lost 1 base, and 6 bases had no gene match. The CDR3 runs 15 residues. The DNA of the CDR3 is TGCGCCAGCAGCTTGCAGGGGGTAGGTGACTATGGCTACACCTTC. It yields the protein CASSLQGVGDYGYTF.

There are many counts of this clonotype. The chain uses TRBV6-8 and TRBJ1-1, with TRBD1 as a possible D gene (6 bases). Germline CDR1 reads MNHGY; CDR2 reads SAAAGT. V dropped 6 bases and J dropped 1 base, with 9 bases sitting between them. The length of the CDR3 is 13 residues. This CDR3 reads CASRPDRNTEAFF. The CDR3 nucleotides read TGTGCCAGCAGACCGGACAGGAACACTGAAGCTTTCTTT.

The genes are TRBV12-3 or TRBV12-4 and TRBJ1-3; maybe TRBD1 (6 bases). There are 15 residues in the CDR3. V was pared by 4 bases and J by 4 bases, with 14 bases between. The CDR3 nucleotides read TGTGCCAGCAGTTCCCCAGGGGCGCGAGGAAACACCATATATTTT. It yields the protein CASSSPGARGNTIYF.

The chain couples TRBV20-1 to TRBJ2-3, with TRBD2 as a possible D gene (7 bases). The CDR3 is made up of 16 amino acids. Germline V lookup: CDR1 DFQATT, CDR2 SNEGSKA (reference sequence). The V gene lost 0 bases and the J gene lost 2 bases, with 15 bases spanning the gap. Written as DNA, the CDR3 is TGCAGTGCTAGAGATTTGGGGGGGCACGACACAGATACGCAGTATTTT. Translating gives CSARDLGGHDTDTQYF.

This clonotype was counted a few times. The V call is TRBV6-5, the J call TRBJ1-5; D perhaps matches TRBD1 (6 bases). The CDR3 consists of 13 residues. The V gene's germline CDR1 is MNHEY and CDR2 SVGAGI. Between the trimmed V and J ends, which lost 6 bases and 3 bases, there was a span of 9 bases. The CDR3 region is CASRTGTNQPQHF. The DNA for the CDR3 is TGTGCCAGCAGGACAGGCACCAATCAGCCCCAGCATTTT.

The rearrangement joins TRBV2 to TRBJ2-5; TRBD1 or TRBD2 may be the D gene (6 bases each). The CDR3 is 13 residues long. Trimming stripped 6 bases from V and 1 base from J, with 9 bases between. The germline V gene has CDR1 SNHLY and CDR2 FYNNEI. The CDR3: CASRWGAQETQYF. CDR3 coding DNA: TGTGCCAGCAGATGGGGGGCCCAAGAGACCCAGTACTTC.

This clonotype was counted ten times or more. The V gene is TRBV12-3 or TRBV12-4, the J gene TRBJ2-1; D is undetermined. Trimming shortened V by 3 bases and J by 13 bases, and 10 bases separated the two germline ends. There are 11 residues in the CDR3. The CDR3 sequence is CASSFGVIQFF. The CDR3 nucleotides read TGTGCCAGCAGTTTTGGAGTAATCCAGTTCTTC.

Ten or more counts support this clonotype. CDR3 in amino acids: CAISESTGGTDYGYTF. CDR3 sequence (DNA): TGTGCCATCAGTGAGTCGACAGGGGGCACGGACTATGGCTACACCTTC. The chain combines TRBV10-3 with TRBJ1-2, with TRBD1 matching over 10 bases. J gave up 3 bases and V 0 bases, and 4 bases lay outside the gene matches. Germline V lookup: CDR1 ENHRY, CDR2 SYGVKD. The CDR3 is made up of 16 amino acids.

This clonotype was seen at least ten times. This chain joins TRBV5-4 and TRBJ1-3; TRBD1 aligns across 7 bases. J was trimmed by 0 bases and V by 4 bases; bases with no gene match: 4. Germline V gene lookup returns CDR1 SGHNT and CDR2 YYREEE (reference sequence). There are 15 residues in the CDR3. The CDR3 protein is CASSRDRFSGNTIYF. The CDR3 coding sequence is TGTGCCAGCAGCCGGGACAGATTCTCTGGAAACACCATATATTTT.

This clonotype was recorded at least ten times. V gene TRBV4-1 combines with J gene TRBJ2-7; 10 bases fit TRBD1. Germline-derived CDR1 and CDR2 are MGHRA and YSYEKL. V gave up 4 bases and J gave up 2 bases; unmatched junction bases: 5. The CDR3 extends over 15 amino acids. This CDR3 is CASSPTGQGTYEQYF. The CDR3 nucleotides read TGCGCCAGCAGCCCCACGGGACAGGGGACCTACGAGCAGTACTTC.

The chain couples TRBV5-1 to TRBJ2-2; D unresolved. This CDR3 spans 14 amino acids. Germline lookup yields CDR1 SGHRS and CDR2 YFSETQ. The V gene lost 2 bases and the J gene lost 4 bases, with 9 bases spanning the gap. CDR3 sequence (DNA): TGCGCCAGCAGCTTTTTGGTTAGCACCGGGGAGCTGTTTTTT. This encodes CASSFLVSTGELFF.

This clonotype was recorded many times. The V gene is TRBV13, the J gene TRBJ2-1; the match to TRBD2 covers 11 bases. This CDR3 is built from 15 residues. From germline, CDR1 is PRHDT and CDR2 FYEKMQ (reference sequence). After removal of 4 bases from V and 2 bases from J, the junction contained 1 base not matched to a gene. CDR3 DNA: TGTGCCAGCAGCTCTAGCGGGGGGACCTACAATGAGCAGTTCTTC. Translating gives CASSSSGGTYNEQFF.

The chain combines TRBV12-3 or TRBV12-4 with TRBJ2-2, with D perhaps matching TRBD1 or TRBD2 (5 bases each). CDR3 length: 15 amino acids. Between the trimmed V and J ends, which lost 3 bases and 0 bases, there was a span of 8 bases. The CDR3 sequence: CASSFGAANTGELFF. CDR3 coding DNA: TGTGCCAGCAGTTTCGGGGCAGCGAACACCGGGGAGCTGTTTTTT.

V is TRBV6-2 or TRBV6-3 and J is TRBJ1-5; no reliable D call. This CDR3 contains 14 residues. The germline CDR1 and CDR2 sequences are MNHEY and SVGEGT. V was shortened by 2 bases and J by 3 bases, with 8 bases between the two germline ends. DNA for the CDR3: TGTGCCAGCAGTTACCGAGGGCTCAATCAGCCCCAGCATTTT. Amino acid sequence: CASSYRGLNQPQHF.